This T cell receptor beta chain is from a study of T cells in Graves' hyperthyroidism and ophthalmopathy (dated by TCRdb to between 2018 and 2020). General notes on the study: Peripheral blood was collected at initial diagnosis, before any treatment. The paper describes TCR Vbeta CDR3 sequencing of some 130 peripheral blood samples, made up of approximately 40 ophthalmopathy patients, around 78 hyperthyroidism patients and some 17 progressor patients. The 90 or so discovery patients were randomly split 7:3 into training and test sets. A discovery cohort of about a hundred patients, 43 with Graves' ophthalmopathy and approximately 60 with stable Graves' hyperthyroidism, was used to find distinguishing TCR V-J signatures. An independent validation cohort of around 20 hyperthyroidism patients and 17 patients who later progressed to ophthalmopathy tested prospective prediction of ophthalmopathy. In addition, the study compared T-cell repertoires in thyroid tissue and in blood from roughly six Graves' hyperthyroidism patients. Following sampling, methimazole starting at 30 mg daily was given to hyperthyroidism patients, and high-dose intravenous methylprednisolone was given to ophthalmopathy patients. What the study reported, not specific to this receptor: In validation, progression to ophthalmopathy was predicted by the model with more than 65% sensitivity and roughly 76% specificity, a median of approximately 6.5 months before onset. Ophthalmopathy was separated from stable hyperthyroidism by a 13 V-J signature model, with about 86% sensitivity and 81% to 83% specificity obtained in cross-validation and 80%/75% obtained in testing. Blood samples also contained most of the expanded thyroid clonotypes (frequency above 0.001), which suggests that blood repertoires may reflect thyroid immune responses. No statistical method was used to fix the sample size in advance, and group allocation was not hidden from the investigators.

A patient counted as having stable Graves' hyperthyroidism if no progression to ophthalmopathy occurred over 18 months of follow-up. Hyperthyroidism patients were newly diagnosed, had a disease duration of under 2 months, and were aged 18 to 65 years. The study excluded patients with uncontrolled infections, other autoimmune diseases, pregnancy or lactation. Diagnoses were established on the basis of clinical symptoms, serum thyroxine and TRAb, thyroid ultrasound, and orbital computed tomography. PBMCs were isolated from about 10 ml of fresh peripheral blood by Ficoll-Paque density gradient centrifugation. Total RNA was extracted with Trizol reagent, and quality was checked on an Agilent 2100 Bioanalyzer. Amplification of TCR beta CDR3 regions was carried out from RNA transcripts. The TCR CDR3 was subjected to a first round of RT-PCR using the HTBI primer set and the Qiagen OneStep RT-PCR kit. The libraries were constructed in a second round of multiplex PCR and then size-selected and purified. Paired-end sequencing of the libraries was performed with 100 bp reads on an Illumina HiSeq2000. On the study's bioinformatics: SOAPnuke was used to process the raw data, removing reads that contained adapters or uncalled bases, had a mean Phred below 15, or lacked an exact match to the constant primer or identifier. COPE v1.2.5 was used to merge the high-quality paired reads, and each unique nucleotide sequence was defined as a clonotype. MiTCR v1.1 was used to align the clonotypes against IMGT TRBV, TRBD and TRBJ reference segments. The analysis included only V-J combinations with a frequency above 0.0001, which together covered 99% to 99.2% of the repertoires. The TCS score was defined as the ratio of F50 (clonal expansion) to E x V (chaos), calculated using BLOSUM62-based TCRdist between CDR3 peptides within each V-J. Welch's t-statistics and random forest reduced 500 to 650 V-J features to under 15, which were used in a naive Bayes classifier (R e1071). TCRdb itself trimmed the public reads at Q25 with fastp, ran MiXCR and retained productive beta chains. All rows with the same CDR3 protein become a single entry with the most common DNA and genes. Clone size and V and J calls follow TCRdb, not the original study. For this sample the table gives 100,000 to 130,000 distinct CDR3 sequences, of which about 17% were detected only once. 42% of the sample goes to the ten largest clones.

Concerning this clonotype: The antigen it binds to is not known. No much larger clonotype is one base removed from it; base qualities were not supplied.

The CDR3 runs 17 residues from the cysteine to the phenylalanine. CDR3 DNA only is kept here, 51 bases in frame from base 1. Unmatched junction bases come to 9, with V trimmed by 1 base and J by 2 bases. The germline V gene (reference sequence) sets CDR1 to MNHNY and CDR2 to SVGAGI. The clonotype comes from a woman between 45 and 65 years old with Graves' hyperthyroidism. Specimen: blood. Recombination joined TRBV6-6 with TRBJ2-3; 7 of the junction bases match TRBD2. The nucleotide sequence is given as TGTGCCAGCAGTTACTGGGGCCAAGCGGGACCCACAGATACGCAGTATTTT. Its protein product is CASSYWGQAGPTDTQYF.